This entry concerns a single TCR beta chain. Its antigen is not identified. The source of the sample is a study of vaccination and CD4 T cells after COVID-19. On the study more broadly: Samples taken post-COVID came a median around 3.5 months after diagnosis, ranging from 35 to 161.

Treatment defined: approximately 10-day PBMC culture with coronavirus spike peptide pools or control peptides (ViraFEST assay). Once cultured 10 days, CD4+ T cells underwent isolation by negative selection. With the Oncomine TCR Beta short-read assay, DNA from cultured CD4+ T cells was sequenced. TCRdb analysed the PCR reads with MiXCR anew, one entry per CDR3 protein. The table has just over 20,000 distinct CDR3 sequences, over 40% seen once. The CDR3 spans 16 residues. Germline trimming cut 3 bases from V and 8 bases from J; bases unmatched to any gene: 12. The V and J genes are TRBV12-3 or TRBV12-4 and TRBJ2-3; TRBD2 aligns across 9 bases. The receptor comes from a human donor who had recovered from COVID-19. The specimen was CD4+ T cells from blood, cultured in vitro. The CDR3 region is CASSLGLAGGPGTQYF. As DNA, the CDR3 is TGTGCCAGCAGTTTGGGACTGGCGGGGGGGCCAGGTACGCAGTATTTT.